The rows below give T cell receptor beta chains drawn from one sample of a study of T cell repertoires in cytomegalovirus infection. TCRdb reprocessed the reads with MiXCR, giving one entry per CDR3 protein. The table shows a few hundred thousand distinct CDR3 sequences, with 40% occurring only once. Their specific antigens are unknown. The sample was cultured PBMCs, taken from culture after CMV antigen stimulation. These receptors all come from a human donor in good health (CMV status not recorded). Some clones in this sample may be carry-over from other donors' samples. Each CDR3 is given with its conserved first and last residue. D genes are given only for firm matches. The listing skips clone size in some rows; elsewhere it reads once, few, many or a size class.

>TRBD1|TRBV5-6|NA|TRBJ1-6
CASSLGGQGRGGSPLHF
TGTGCCAGCAGCTTGGGGGGACAGGGAAGAGGAGGATCACCCCTCCACTTT
>NA|TRBV5-4|few|TRBJ1-2
CASSLWGSGYGYTF
TGTGCCAGCAGCTTGTGGGGGTCGGGCTATGGCTACACCTTC
>TRBD1|TRBV20-1|NA|TRBJ2-7
CSAGDRGDEQYF
TGCAGTGCCGGGGACAGGGGCGACGAGCAGTACTTC
>TRBD1|TRBV7-2|NA|TRBJ2-7
CASSYRTGLEQYF
TGTGCCAGCAGCTACCGGACAGGCCTGGAGCAGTACTTC
>NA|TRBV12-5|NA|TRBJ1-1
CASVSKGVGAGTEAFF
TGTGCTAGTGTATCAAAAGGGGTAGGGGCCGGCACTGAAGCTTTCTTT
>NA|TRBV6-6|few|TRBJ2-1
CASSYSSGKNEQFF
TGTGCCAGCAGTTACTCGAGCGGTAAAAATGAGCAGTTCTTC
>TRBD1|TRBV5-6|NA|TRBJ1-1
CASSSKGQGAIRNTEAFF
TGTGCCAGCAGCTCGAAGGGACAGGGGGCGATTCGGAACACTGAAGCTTTCTTT
>TRBD2|TRBV4-3|many|TRBJ2-1
CASSPTSGDYNEQFF
TGCGCCAGCAGCCCGACTAGCGGGGACTACAATGAGCAGTTCTTC
>NA|TRBV7-2|NA|TRBJ2-7
CASSTQSSSYEQYF
TGTGCCAGCAGCACCCAAAGCAGCAGCTACGAGCAGTACTTC
>TRBD1|TRBV5-5|NA|TRBJ1-3
CASSIGQGTGNTIYF
TGTGCCAGCAGCATCGGACAGGGGACTGGAAACACCATATATTTT
>NA|TRBV19|NA|TRBJ2-5
CASSIGRGTGETQYF
TGTGCCAGTAGTATAGGCCGGGGCACCGGTGAGACCCAGTACTTC
>NA|TRBV7-2|many|TRBJ1-1
CASSPPGRGDTEAFF
TGTGCCAGCAGCCCCCCGGGGAGAGGGGACACTGAAGCTTTCTTT
>NA|TRBV7-8|NA|TRBJ1-4
CASATRGNEKLFF
TGTGCCAGCGCTACCCGAGGAAATGAAAAACTGTTTTTT
>TRBD2|TRBV28|NA|TRBJ2-7
CASSLMTSFGEQYF
TGTGCCAGCAGTTTAATGACTAGCTTTGGCGAGCAGTACTTC
>TRBD1|TRBV11-3|NA|TRBJ2-2
CASSVLGGLNTGELFF
TGTGCCAGCAGTGTTTTAGGGGGCTTGAACACCGGGGAGCTGTTTTTT
>TRBD1|TRBV11-2|few|TRBJ2-1
CASSSLTGFYNEQFF
TGTGCCAGCAGCTCATTGACAGGGTTTTACAATGAGCAGTTCTTC
>NA|TRBV25-1|few|TRBJ1-6
CASSVTARDSPLHF
TGTGCCAGCAGTGTCACAGCTCGGGATTCACCCCTCCACTTT
>NA|TRBV7-8|NA|TRBJ1-1
CASSWGSTGLDTEAFF
TGTGCCAGCAGCTGGGGTTCGACAGGCCTGGACACTGAAGCTTTCTTT
>NA|TRBV20-1|few|TRBJ1-3
CSAREGFGNTIYF
TGCAGTGCTAGAGAGGGGTTTGGAAACACCATATATTTT
>TRBD2|TRBV7-9|few|TRBJ2-5
CASSIRLAGVETQYF
TGTGCCAGCAGCATCAGACTAGCCGGGGTGGAGACCCAGTACTTC
>NA|TRBV7-2|many|TRBJ1-5
CASSFVGNQPQHF
TGTGCCAGCAGCTTTGTTGGGAATCAGCCCCAGCATTTT
>NA|TRBV6-1|few|TRBJ2-7
CASSAGTDEQYF
TGTGCCAGCAGTGCCGGCACGGACGAGCAGTACTTC
>NA|TRBV7-8|NA|TRBJ2-3
CASSLMHRTEGTQYF
TGTGCCAGCAGCTTGATGCATAGGACTGAGGGCACGCAGTATTTT
>TRBD1|TRBV7-3|once|TRBJ2-5
CASSWTGLDAQYF
TGTGCCAGCAGCTGGACAGGGTTGGACGCCCAGTACTTT